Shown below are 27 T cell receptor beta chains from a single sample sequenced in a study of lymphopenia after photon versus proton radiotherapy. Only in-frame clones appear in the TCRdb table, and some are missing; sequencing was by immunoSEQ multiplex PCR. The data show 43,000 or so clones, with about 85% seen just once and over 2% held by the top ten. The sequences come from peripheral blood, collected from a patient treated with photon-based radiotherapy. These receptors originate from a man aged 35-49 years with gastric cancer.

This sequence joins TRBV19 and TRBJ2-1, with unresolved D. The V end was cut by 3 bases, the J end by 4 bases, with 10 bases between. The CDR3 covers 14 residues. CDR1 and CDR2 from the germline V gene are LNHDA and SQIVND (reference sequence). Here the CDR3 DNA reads TGTGCCAGTAGTATTCTCAATTCGTACAATGAGCAGTTCTTC. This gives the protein CASSILNSYNEQFF.

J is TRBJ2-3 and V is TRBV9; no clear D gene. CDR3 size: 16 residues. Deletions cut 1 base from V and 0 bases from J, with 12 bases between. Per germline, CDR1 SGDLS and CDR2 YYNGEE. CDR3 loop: CASSVQPGWSTDTQYF. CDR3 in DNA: TGTGCCAGCAGCGTACAACCCGGGTGGAGCACAGATACGCAGTATTTT.

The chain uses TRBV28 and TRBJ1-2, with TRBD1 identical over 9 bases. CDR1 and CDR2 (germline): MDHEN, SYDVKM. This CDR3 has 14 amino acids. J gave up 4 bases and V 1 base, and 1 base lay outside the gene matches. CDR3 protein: CASSLLDRGYGYTF. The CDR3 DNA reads TGTGCCAGCAGTTTATTGGACAGGGGCTATGGCTACACCTTC.

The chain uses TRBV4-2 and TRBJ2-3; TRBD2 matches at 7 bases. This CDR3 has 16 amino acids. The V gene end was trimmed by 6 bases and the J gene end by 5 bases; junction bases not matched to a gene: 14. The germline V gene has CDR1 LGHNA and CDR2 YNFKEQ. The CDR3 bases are TGTGCCAGCAGTCCGATTTTAGCGAGGGAGGGAGATACGCAGTATTTT. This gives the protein CASSPILAREGDTQYF.

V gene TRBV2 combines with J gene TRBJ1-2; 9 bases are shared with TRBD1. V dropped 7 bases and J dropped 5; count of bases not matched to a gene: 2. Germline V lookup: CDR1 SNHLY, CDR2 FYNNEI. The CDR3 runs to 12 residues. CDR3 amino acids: CASTTGGYGYTF. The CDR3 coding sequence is TGTGCCAGCACGACAGGGGGGTATGGCTACACCTTC.

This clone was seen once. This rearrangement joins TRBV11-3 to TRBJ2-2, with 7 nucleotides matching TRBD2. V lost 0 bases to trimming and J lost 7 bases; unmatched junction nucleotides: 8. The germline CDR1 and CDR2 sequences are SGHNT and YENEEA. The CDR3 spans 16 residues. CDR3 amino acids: CASSLEGAGRGGELFF. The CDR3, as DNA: TGTGCCAGCAGCTTAGAGGGAGCGGGGAGAGGCGGGGAGCTGTTTTTT.

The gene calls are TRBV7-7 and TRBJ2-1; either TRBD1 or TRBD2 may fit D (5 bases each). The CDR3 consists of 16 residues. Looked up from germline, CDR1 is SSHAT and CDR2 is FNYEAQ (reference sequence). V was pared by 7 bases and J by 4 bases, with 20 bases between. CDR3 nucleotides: TGTGCCAGCACCCCCCTTTTAAGGGGACCTTACAATGAGCAGTTCTTC. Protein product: CASTPLLRGPYNEQFF.

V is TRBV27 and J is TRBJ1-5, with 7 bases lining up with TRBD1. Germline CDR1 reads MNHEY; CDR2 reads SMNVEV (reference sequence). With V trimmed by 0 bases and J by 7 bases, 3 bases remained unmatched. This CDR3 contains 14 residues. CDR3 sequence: CASSLSPGGQPQHF. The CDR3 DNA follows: TGTGCCAGCAGTTTATCTCCAGGGGGACAGCCCCAGCATTTT.

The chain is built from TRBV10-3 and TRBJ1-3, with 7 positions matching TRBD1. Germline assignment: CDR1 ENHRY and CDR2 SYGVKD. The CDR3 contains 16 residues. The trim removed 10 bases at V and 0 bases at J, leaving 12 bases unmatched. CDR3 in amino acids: CATKPTGQTSGNTIYF. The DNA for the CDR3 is TGTGCCACTAAACCGACAGGGCAAACCTCTGGAAACACCATATATTTT.

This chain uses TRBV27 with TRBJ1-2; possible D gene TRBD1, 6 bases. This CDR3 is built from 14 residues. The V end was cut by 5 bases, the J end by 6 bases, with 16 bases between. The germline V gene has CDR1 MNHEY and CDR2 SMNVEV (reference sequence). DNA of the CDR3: TGTGCCAGCAGTCCCTGGGCGGGGGCGCATGGCTACACCTTC. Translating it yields CASSPWAGAHGYTF.

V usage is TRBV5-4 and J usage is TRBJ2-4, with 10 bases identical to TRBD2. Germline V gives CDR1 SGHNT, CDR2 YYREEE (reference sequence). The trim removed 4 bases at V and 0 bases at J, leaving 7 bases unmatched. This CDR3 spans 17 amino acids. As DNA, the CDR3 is TGTGCCAGCAGCAATAGCGGGGGGAAACTAGCCAAAAACATTCAGTACTTC. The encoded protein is CASSNSGGKLAKNIQYF.

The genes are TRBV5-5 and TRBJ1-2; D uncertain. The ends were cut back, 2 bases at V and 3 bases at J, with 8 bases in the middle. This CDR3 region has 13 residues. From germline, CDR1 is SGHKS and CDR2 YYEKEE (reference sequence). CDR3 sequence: CASSFDGDYGYTF. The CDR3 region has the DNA TGTGCCAGCAGCTTTGACGGGGACTATGGCTACACCTTC.

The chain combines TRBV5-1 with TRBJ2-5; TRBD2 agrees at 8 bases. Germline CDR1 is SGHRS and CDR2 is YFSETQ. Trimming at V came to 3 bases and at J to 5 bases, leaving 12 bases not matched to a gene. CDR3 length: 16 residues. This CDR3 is CASSWLGGGLKETQYF. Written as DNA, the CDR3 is TGCGCCAGCAGCTGGTTAGGCGGGGGGCTCAAGGAGACCCAGTACTTC.

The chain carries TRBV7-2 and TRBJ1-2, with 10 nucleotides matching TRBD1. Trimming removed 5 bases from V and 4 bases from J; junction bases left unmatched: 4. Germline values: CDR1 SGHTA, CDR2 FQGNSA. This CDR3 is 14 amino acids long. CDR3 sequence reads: CASSEDRGPYGYTF. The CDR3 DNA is TGTGCCAGCAGCGAAGACAGGGGGCCCTATGGCTACACCTTC.

CDR3 nucleotide sequence: TGCAGTGCTAGAAGAAGTAGCGAGCAGTACTTC. This translates into CSARRSSEQYF. The chain couples TRBV20-1 to TRBJ2-7; D unresolved. The ends were cut back, 2 bases at V and 6 bases at J, with 8 bases in the middle. This CDR3 has 11 residues. CDR1 is DFQATT, CDR2 SNEGSKA, per germline (reference sequence).

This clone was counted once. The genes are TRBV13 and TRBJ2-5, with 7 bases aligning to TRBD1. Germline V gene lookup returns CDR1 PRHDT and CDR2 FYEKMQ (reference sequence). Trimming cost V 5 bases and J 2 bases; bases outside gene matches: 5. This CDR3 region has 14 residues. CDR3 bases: TGTGCCAGCAGCACGGGACAGTATCAAGAGACCCAGTACTTC. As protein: CASSTGQYQETQYF.

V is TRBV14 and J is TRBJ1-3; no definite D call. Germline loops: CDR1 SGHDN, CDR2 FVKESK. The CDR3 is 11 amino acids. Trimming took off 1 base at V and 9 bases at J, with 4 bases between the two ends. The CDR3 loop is CASSQGPTIYF. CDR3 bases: TGTGCCAGCAGCCAAGGCCCCACCATATATTTT.

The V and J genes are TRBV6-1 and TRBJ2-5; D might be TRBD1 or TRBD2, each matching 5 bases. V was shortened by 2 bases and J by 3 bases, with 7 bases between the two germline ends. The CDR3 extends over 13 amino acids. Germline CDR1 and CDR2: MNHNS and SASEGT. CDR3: CASSERGEETQYF. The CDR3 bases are TGTGCCAGCAGTGAAAGGGGAGAAGAGACCCAGTACTTC.

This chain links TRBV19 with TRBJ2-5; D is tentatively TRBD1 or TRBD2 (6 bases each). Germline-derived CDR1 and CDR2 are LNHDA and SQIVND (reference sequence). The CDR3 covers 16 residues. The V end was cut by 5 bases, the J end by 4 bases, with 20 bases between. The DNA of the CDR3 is TGTGCCAGTAGTCCCCGGGGGCGAGGTTCTCGAGAGACCCAGTACTTC. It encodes CASSPRGRGSRETQYF.

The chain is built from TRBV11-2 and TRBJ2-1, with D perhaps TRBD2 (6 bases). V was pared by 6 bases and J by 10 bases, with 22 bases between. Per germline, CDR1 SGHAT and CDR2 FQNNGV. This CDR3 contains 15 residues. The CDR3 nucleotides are TGTGCCAGCAGGGAGGTTAGGGGAGGCCAGAGCGAGCAGTTCTTC. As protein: CASREVRGGQSEQFF.

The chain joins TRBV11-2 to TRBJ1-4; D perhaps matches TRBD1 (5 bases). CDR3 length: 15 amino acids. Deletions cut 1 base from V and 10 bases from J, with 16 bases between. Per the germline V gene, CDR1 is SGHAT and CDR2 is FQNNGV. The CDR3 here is CASSLGRQIGGKLFF. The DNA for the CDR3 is TGTGCCAGCAGCTTAGGGCGACAAATCGGGGGAAAACTGTTTTTT.

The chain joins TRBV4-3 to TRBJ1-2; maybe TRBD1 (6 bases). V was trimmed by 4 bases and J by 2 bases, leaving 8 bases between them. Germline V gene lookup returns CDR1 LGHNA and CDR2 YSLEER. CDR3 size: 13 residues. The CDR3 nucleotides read TGCGCCAGCAGCCTAGGACAGAACTATGGCTACACCTTC. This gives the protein CASSLGQNYGYTF.

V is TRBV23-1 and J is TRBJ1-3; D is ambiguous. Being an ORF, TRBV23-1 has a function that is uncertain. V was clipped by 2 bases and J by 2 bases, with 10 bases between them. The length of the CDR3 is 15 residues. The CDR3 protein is CASSQPGPPGNTIYF. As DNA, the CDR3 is TGCGCCAGCAGTCAACCTGGACCTCCTGGAAACACCATATATTTT.

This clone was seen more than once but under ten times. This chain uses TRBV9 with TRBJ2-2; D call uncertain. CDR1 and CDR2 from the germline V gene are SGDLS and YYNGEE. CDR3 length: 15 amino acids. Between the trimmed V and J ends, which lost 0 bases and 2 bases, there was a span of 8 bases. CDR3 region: CASSVVPENTGELFF. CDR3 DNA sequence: TGTGCCAGCAGCGTAGTTCCAGAAAACACCGGGGAGCTGTTTTTT.

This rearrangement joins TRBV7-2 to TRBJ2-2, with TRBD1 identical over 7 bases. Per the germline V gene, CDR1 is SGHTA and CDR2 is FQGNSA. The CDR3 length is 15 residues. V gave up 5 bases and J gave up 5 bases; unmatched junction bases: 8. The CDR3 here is CASSQVGGETGELFF. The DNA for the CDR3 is TGTGCCAGCAGCCAAGTAGGGGGCGAGACCGGGGAGCTGTTTTTT.

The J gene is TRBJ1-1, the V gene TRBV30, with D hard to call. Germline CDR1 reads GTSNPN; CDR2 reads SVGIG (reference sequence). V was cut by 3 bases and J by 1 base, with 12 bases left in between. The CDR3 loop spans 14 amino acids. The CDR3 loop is CAWSSKNTNTEAFF. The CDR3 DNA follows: TGTGCCTGGAGCTCTAAAAATACGAACACTGAAGCTTTCTTT.

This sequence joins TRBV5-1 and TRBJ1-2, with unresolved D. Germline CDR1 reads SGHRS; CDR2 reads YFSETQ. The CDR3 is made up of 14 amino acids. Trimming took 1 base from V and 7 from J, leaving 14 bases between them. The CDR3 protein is CASSLHSLETGYTF. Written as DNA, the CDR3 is TGCGCCAGCAGCTTGCACAGCCTTGAGACTGGCTACACCTTC. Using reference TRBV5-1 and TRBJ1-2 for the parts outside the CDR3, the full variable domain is KAGVTQTPRYLIKTRGQQVTLSCSPISGHRSVSWYQQTPGQGLQFLFEYFSETQRNKGNFPGRFSGRQFSNSRSEMNVSTLELGDSALYLCASSLHSLETGYTFGSGTRLTVV.